These T cell receptor beta chains were read from a single sample in a study of T cell repertoires in cytomegalovirus infection. What these receptors recognize is not known. TCRdb ran MiXCR on the reads and lists one entry per CDR3 protein. Among under 450,000 distinct CDR3 sequences listed, about 35% were seen once. The sample in question was cultured PBMCs, obtained from culture after CMV antigen stimulation. Every receptor here comes from a human donor in good health (CMV status not recorded). Some clones in this sample may be carry-over from other donors' samples. Each CDR3 is given with its conserved first and last residue. The D gene is left open where the match is weak.

d_call: TRBD2
v_call: TRBV6-2/TRBV6-3
cdr3_aa: CASAPGRAYNEQFF

d_call: TRBD1
v_call: TRBV12-3/TRBV12-4
cdr3_aa: CASTSRRGITPYNSPLHF

d_call: NA
v_call: TRBV29-1
cdr3_aa: CSVNPGLRYQETQYF

d_call: TRBD1
v_call: TRBV6-6
cdr3_aa: CASWGQSETEAFF

d_call: TRBD1
v_call: TRBV7-1
cdr3_aa: CASSSRDRGNTGELFF

d_call: TRBD2
v_call: TRBV5-4
cdr3_aa: CASSVTSFQDTQYF

d_call: TRBD2
v_call: TRBV7-8
cdr3_aa: CASSWLAVTGELFF

d_call: NA
v_call: TRBV7-6
cdr3_aa: CASSEQGWENNEQFF

d_call: NA
v_call: TRBV10-3
cdr3_aa: CAISRELNQPQHF

d_call: NA
v_call: TRBV5-6
cdr3_aa: CASRPAGDSEAFF

d_call: TRBD1
v_call: TRBV29-1
cdr3_aa: CSVKVPGQVLHGYTF

d_call: TRBD2
v_call: TRBV12-3/TRBV12-4
cdr3_aa: CASSSPTSGRQAEQFF

d_call: NA
v_call: TRBV6-1
cdr3_aa: CASSEAGRHTEAFF

d_call: TRBD2
v_call: TRBV7-2
cdr3_aa: CASSLSGRDNEQFF

d_call: TRBD2
v_call: TRBV7-6
cdr3_aa: CASSLEAGGYNEQFF

d_call: TRBD2
v_call: TRBV7-2
cdr3_aa: CASSPIAGGGRELFF

d_call: TRBD1
v_call: TRBV7-2
cdr3_aa: CASSLMDRGLFEETQYF

d_call: NA
v_call: TRBV7-2
cdr3_aa: CASSFSSAGQETQYF

d_call: NA
v_call: TRBV11-2
cdr3_aa: CASSSWGEQETQYF

d_call: NA
v_call: TRBV11-2
cdr3_aa: CASSLDSRFRPQHF

d_call: NA
v_call: TRBV14
cdr3_aa: CASSQVDHRETQYF

d_call: TRBD1
v_call: TRBV12-3/TRBV12-4
cdr3_aa: CASSRQGAGANVLTF

d_call: NA
v_call: TRBV6-1
cdr3_aa: CASSSGTTLTQYF

d_call: NA
v_call: TRBV7-6
cdr3_aa: CASSATGYNEQFF

d_call: TRBD1
v_call: TRBV7-6
cdr3_aa: CASSNTGVSGANVLTF

d_call: TRBD1
v_call: TRBV6-6
cdr3_aa: CASSYGGTVLTSGNTIYF

d_call: NA
v_call: TRBV12-3/TRBV12-4
cdr3_aa: CASSIQMNTEAFF

d_call: TRBD2
v_call: TRBV7-2
cdr3_aa: CASSLGGLAPEQFF

d_call: NA
v_call: TRBV2
cdr3_aa: CASRGEGDEQFF

d_call: TRBD2
v_call: TRBV7-2
cdr3_aa: CASTTGTSSIRGDTQYF

d_call: NA
v_call: TRBV11-2
cdr3_aa: CASGKGGGPEETQYF

d_call: TRBD1
v_call: TRBV7-2
cdr3_aa: CASSSLGTGISQPQHF

d_call: NA
v_call: TRBV4-3
cdr3_aa: CASSQDASGLHTGELFF

d_call: NA
v_call: TRBV7-8
cdr3_aa: CASSLRERILKETQYF

d_call: NA
v_call: TRBV6-2/TRBV6-3
cdr3_aa: CASENRRSANNEQFF

d_call: TRBD2
v_call: TRBV5-8
cdr3_aa: CASSFGTSGYNEQFF

d_call: NA
v_call: TRBV7-2
cdr3_aa: CASSRRLPYEQYF

d_call: NA
v_call: TRBV14
cdr3_aa: CASSQVRSLFKMNTEAFF